Listed below are T cell receptor beta chains from one sample, sequenced in a study of shared clonotypes between healthy human individuals. Generated by immunoSEQ multiplex PCR, the TCRdb table keeps only in-frame clones and is missing some. Of some 2,000,000 clones in the sample, roughly 94% were seen once. The sequencing sample was made of naive CD4+ T cells sorted from blood. All receptors come from a man between 18 and 29 years old in good health. CDR3s include the opening cysteine and the closing phenylalanine or tryptophan.

cdr3_aa j_call v_call
CAISEAFVLWGKDQPQHF TRBJ1-5 TRBV10-3
CASSPRVENTEAFF TRBJ1-1 TRBV5-1
CASRTTADSGNTIYF TRBJ1-3 TRBV6-5
CASSPQALSGETQYF TRBJ2-5 TRBV9
CASSQEGQGAYEQYF TRBJ2-7 TRBV2
CASSLSDSNTEAFF TRBJ1-1 TRBV18
CASSLGGQVYEQYF TRBJ2-7 TRBV5-4
CASSWIPGWQYF TRBJ2-7 TRBV7-9
CASSLASGTTGELFF TRBJ2-2 TRBV5-1
CASSLVQGMGSPLHF TRBJ1-6 TRBV5-1
CAISSYGGGSYNEQFF TRBJ2-1 TRBV10-3
CASSQVAGTDTQYF TRBJ2-3 TRBV4-2
CASSPPARGNEKLFF TRBJ1-4 TRBV25-1
CASSLMGTSTYEQYF TRBJ2-7 TRBV5-4
CASRTGGKETQYF TRBJ2-5 TRBV10-2
CASSLGTAETQYF TRBJ2-5 TRBV11-2
CASTLPPWGSYEQYF TRBJ2-7 TRBV21-1
CASSSRYSYEQYF TRBJ2-7 TRBV7-2
CASSTYLAGVSGELFF TRBJ2-2 TRBV5-1
CAWSVTGRRVQSKETQYF TRBJ2-5 TRBV30
CASSYSGGRGNSPLHF TRBJ1-6 TRBV6-5
CASSEGGAPGETQYF TRBJ2-5 TRBV2
CASSYGSGNTIYF TRBJ1-3 TRBV7-9
CASSSSGNEQFF TRBJ2-1 TRBV5-1
CASSLVGTAGNTIYF TRBJ1-3 TRBV7-2
CASSEQRGGQNEQFF TRBJ2-1 TRBV25-1
CASKGTGVSPLHF TRBJ1-6 TRBV6-6
CASSVSVTDTQYF TRBJ2-3 TRBV25-1
CASSARGHSYEQYF TRBJ2-7 TRBV2
CASRASPGQLSTDTQYF TRBJ2-3 TRBV25-1
CASTPVSGGSYEQYF TRBJ2-7 TRBV4-1
CAWSPDGNYGYTF TRBJ1-2 TRBV30
CASSPTGQGGYEQYF TRBJ2-7 TRBV18
CASSATVSYTDTQYF TRBJ2-3 TRBV6-4
CASGSGRGRVEQYF TRBJ2-7 TRBV12-5
CASSLGSAGGAGELFF TRBJ2-2 TRBV28
CASSLLALSTYEQYF TRBJ2-7 TRBV27
CAGRPGFEGQPQHF TRBJ1-5 TRBV30
CASSPGQSQSYEQYF TRBJ2-7 TRBV5-1
CSVDWTGGYEQYF TRBJ2-7 TRBV29-1
CASSLDLPTDTQYF TRBJ2-3 TRBV5-1
CAWRTQRVTGAMASNQPQHF TRBJ1-5 TRBV30
CAWSGQGYEQYF TRBJ2-7 TRBV30
CASSPGQGLETQYF TRBJ2-5 TRBV5-1
CASSEGGRGLGGIQYF TRBJ2-4 TRBV25-1
CASSRDRALSSYNSPLHF TRBJ1-6 TRBV28
CASSVDGSGRFEQFF TRBJ2-1 TRBV9
CASSLDHFSGEQYF TRBJ2-7 TRBV7-3
CASSGDVLYEQYF TRBJ2-7 TRBV19
CASSWGEETQYF TRBJ2-5 TRBV5-1
CASSLAGTERSPLHF TRBJ1-6 TRBV5-1
CASSLGGLNRGEETQYF TRBJ2-5 TRBV5-4